The 25 T cell receptor beta chains below come from one sample, sequenced in a study of blood T cell repertoires in COVID-19. Generated by immunoSEQ multiplex PCR, the TCRdb table keeps only in-frame clones and is missing some. Here the sample spans about 220,000 clones, 82% being singletons. Sequenced material: PBMCs or T cells enriched from blood (not recorded which). All receptors come from a woman aged 60-75 years who had recovered from COVID-19.

This chain joins TRBV28 and TRBJ2-5, with 8 nucleotides matching TRBD1. The CDR3 spans 14 residues. The V gene's germline CDR1 is MDHEN and CDR2 SYDVKM. V lost 6 bases and J lost 4; bases outside the gene matches: 7. Here the CDR3 DNA reads TGTGCCAGCAGCATAACAGGGGGAGGAGAGACCCAGTACTTC. Its protein product is CASSITGGGETQYF.

V and J are TRBV7-9 and TRBJ2-3, with no clear D. The CDR3 covers 15 residues. Germline V gene sequence: CDR1 SEHNR, CDR2 FQNEAQ (reference sequence). Trimming left V 1 base short and J 2 bases short, with 10 bases between. The CDR3 here is CASSLGANPTDTQYF. The DNA of the CDR3 is TGTGCCAGCAGCTTAGGCGCGAACCCCACAGATACGCAGTATTTT.

The chain couples TRBV27 to TRBJ1-1; a weak D match, TRBD1 (6 bases). Germline V gene sequence: CDR1 MNHEY, CDR2 SMNVEV (reference sequence). The CDR3 totals 13 residues. The ends were cut back, 2 bases at V and 5 bases at J, with 9 bases in the middle. The CDR3 loop reads CASSLDRRTEAFF. The CDR3 DNA is TGTGCCAGCAGTTTAGACAGGAGGACTGAAGCTTTCTTT.

The chain links TRBV5-8 to TRBJ1-5; 11 nucleotides align to TRBD1. The J segment lost 4 bases and the V segment lost 4 bases, leaving 4 bases of the junction unmatched. This CDR3 contains 15 residues. CDR1 and CDR2 from the germline V gene are SGHTS and YDEGEE. The CDR3 sequence: CASSAWDRGNQPQHF. The CDR3, as DNA: TGTGCCAGCAGCGCATGGGACAGGGGGAATCAGCCCCAGCATTTT. Drawing the rest from reference TRBV5-8 and TRBJ1-5, the complete variable domain is EAGVTQSPTHLIKTRGQQATLRCSPISGHTSVYWYQQALGLGLQFLLWYDEGEERNRGNFPPRFSGRQFPNYSSELNVNALELEDSALYLCASSAWDRGNQPQHFGDGTRLSIL.

The chain is built from TRBV11-2 and TRBJ2-3; the D is unclear. CDR1 is SGHAT and CDR2 is FQNNGV in the germline V gene. Trimming shortened V by 5 bases and J by 0 bases, and 15 bases separated the two germline ends. The CDR3 contains 16 residues. The CDR3 is CASSPTRQTSTDTQYF. CDR3 nucleotides: TGTGCCAGCAGCCCGACACGTCAAACTAGCACAGATACGCAGTATTTT.

The chain recombines TRBV5-4 with TRBJ2-7; TRBD2 aligns across 12 bases. V gave up 4 bases and J gave up 3 bases; unmatched junction bases: 8. Germline CDR1 and CDR2: SGHNT and YYREEE (reference sequence). This CDR3 has 16 amino acids. This chain's CDR3 is CASSLGTSGLFYEQYF. The CDR3 DNA is TGTGCCAGCAGCCTAGGGACTAGCGGGTTGTTCTACGAGCAGTACTTC.

The chain combines TRBV6-5 with TRBJ1-3; D is unresolved. The CDR3 length is 15 residues. V was shortened by 7 bases and J by 0 bases, with 13 bases between the two germline ends. The germline V gene has CDR1 MNHEY and CDR2 SVGAGI. DNA of the CDR3: TGTGCCAGCACCCTAAGAGGAGGCTCTGGAAACACCATATATTTT. Translation gives CASTLRGGSGNTIYF.

This chain connects TRBV7-6 to TRBJ2-1, with 8 bases aligning to TRBD2. The CDR3 is made up of 16 amino acids. The V gene's germline CDR1 is SGHVS and CDR2 FNYEAQ. With V trimmed by 2 bases and J by 3 bases, 6 bases remained unmatched. Here the CDR3 reads CASSLQSSGHYNEQFF. DNA of the CDR3: TGTGCCAGCAGCTTACAGTCTAGCGGGCACTACAATGAGCAGTTCTTC.

The chain combines TRBV14 with TRBJ1-1; tentative D call: TRBD1 (5 bases). There are 14 residues in the CDR3. The ends were cut back, 4 bases at V and 1 base at J, with 10 bases in the middle. Germline CDR1 is SGHDN and CDR2 is FVKESK. Here the CDR3 DNA reads TGTGCCAGCAGCCCCCGTCAGGGGAACACTGAAGCTTTCTTT. As protein: CASSPRQGNTEAFF.

The chain couples TRBV27 to TRBJ2-5; D is uncertain. The germline V and J ends were trimmed by 4 bases and 1 base, with 13 bases remaining between them. The length of the CDR3 is 15 residues. Per germline, CDR1 MNHEY and CDR2 SMNVEV (reference sequence). In DNA form, the CDR3 reads TGTGCCAGCAGTTGGAACAGCCGGTTCCAAGAGACCCAGTACTTC. Encoded protein: CASSWNSRFQETQYF.

The genes are TRBV19 and TRBJ2-3; tentatively, D is TRBD2 (7 bases). The CDR3 loop spans 17 amino acids. Germline V CDR1 and CDR2: LNHDA, SQIVND (reference sequence). Deletions cut 0 bases from V and 0 bases from J, with 13 bases between. CDR3 amino acids: CASSIDLGGGSTDTQYF. The CDR3 DNA is TGTGCCAGTAGTATAGATCTAGGGGGGGGTAGCACAGATACGCAGTATTTT.

This clone was detected only a few times. The chain has TRBV7-3 and TRBJ1-6; TRBD1 is a possible D gene (6 bases). This CDR3 has 16 amino acids. In germline, CDR1 is SGHTA, CDR2 FQGTGA. Trimming removed 1 base at V and 7 bases at J, with 14 bases between. The DNA of the CDR3 is TGTGCCAGCAGCTTAAGGGCAGGGGCCTGGAATTCACCCCTCCACTTT. It is translated as CASSLRAGAWNSPLHF.

The chain employs TRBV25-1 and TRBJ1-4; D is perhaps TRBD1 (6 bases). Germline values: CDR1 MGHDK, CDR2 SYGVNS. The CDR3 has 13 residues. V was trimmed by 6 bases and J by 6 bases, leaving 11 bases between them. This CDR3 reads CASRRGGDEKLFF. The CDR3 DNA reads TGTGCCAGCAGGAGGGGGGGGGATGAAAAACTGTTTTTT.

This sequence joins TRBV5-1 and TRBJ1-2, with D tentatively TRBD1 (5 bases). The V and J ends lost 0 bases and 8 bases respectively, with 14 bases between them. Germline CDR1 reads SGHRS; CDR2 reads YFSETQ. The CDR3 covers 14 residues. The CDR3: CASSLELTAEGYTF. CDR3 bases: TGCGCCAGCAGCTTGGAGTTGACAGCTGAGGGCTACACCTTC.

There are a few counts of this clone. This chain joins TRBV5-5 and TRBJ1-1; D is ambiguous. The V and J ends lost 5 bases and 4 bases respectively, with 21 bases between them. The CDR3 runs 16 residues. The germline gives CDR1 SGHKS, CDR2 YYEKEE (reference sequence). The CDR3 bases are TGTGCCAGCAGTTCCACCTCGGGGTCCCTTGCCACTGAAGCTTTCTTT. Translated, it gives CASSSTSGSLATEAFF.

The rearrangement uses TRBV3-1 (or the pseudogene TRBV3-2) and TRBJ1-1, with TRBD1 identical over 9 bases. Germline V CDR1 and CDR2: LGHDT, YNNKEL (reference sequence). CDR3 length: 16 amino acids. With 8 bases clipped from V and 5 bases from J, the junction kept 15 bases outside the gene matches. CDR3 in amino acids: CASLVPGQGSGTEAFF. CDR3 DNA: TGTGCCAGCCTCGTCCCGGGACAGGGATCGGGGACTGAAGCTTTCTTT.

DNA for the CDR3: TGTGCCAGCAGTGAACGGGACAGGGACACTGAAGCTTTCTTT. Translated, it gives CASSERDRDTEAFF. The V gene is TRBV6-1, the J gene TRBJ1-1; 9 bases agree with TRBD1. Germline V gene lookup returns CDR1 MNHNS and CDR2 SASEGT. Trimming at V came to 2 bases and at J to 3 bases, leaving 1 base not matched to a gene. The CDR3 has 14 amino acids.

The chain has TRBV7-2 and TRBJ2-2, with 11 bases fitting TRBD1. The germline CDR1 and CDR2 sequences are SGHTA and FQGNSA. V was pared by 5 bases and J by 6 bases, with 8 bases of the junction left unmatched. The CDR3 sequence is 16 residues long. The CDR3 nucleotides read TGTGCCAGCAGCCCTTTACCGGGACAGGGGGCCGGGGAGCTGTTTTTT. This gives the protein CASSPLPGQGAGELFF.

This clone was seen repeatedly, ten times or more. The chain is built from TRBV6-6 and TRBJ1-2; 7 bases line up with TRBD1. After removal of 5 bases from V and 4 bases from J, the junction contained 16 bases not matched to a gene. The CDR3 extends over 17 amino acids. Per germline, CDR1 MNHNY and CDR2 SVGAGI (reference sequence). This chain's CDR3 is CASSRQGGGPGSYGYTF. The CDR3 region has the DNA TGTGCCAGCAGTCGACAGGGAGGGGGACCGGGGAGCTATGGCTACACCTTC.

The chain carries TRBV7-2 and TRBJ1-5; D gene uncertain. This CDR3 spans 14 amino acids. Between the trimmed V and J ends, which lost 1 base and 4 bases, there was a span of 8 bases. Germline V gene lookup returns CDR1 SGHTA and CDR2 FQGNSA. The CDR3 coding sequence is TGTGCCAGCAGCTTAGGACGGGGAAATCAGCCCCAGCATTTT. It codes for CASSLGRGNQPQHF.

This clone showed up just once. The chain is built from TRBV11-1 and TRBJ1-1; tentative D call: TRBD1 (6 bases). Germline CDR1 SGHAT, CDR2 FQDESV (reference sequence). V was shortened by 5 bases and J by 4 bases, with 14 bases between the two germline ends. This CDR3 spans 14 amino acids. The DNA for the CDR3 is TGTGCCAGCAGCCCAAGGGGGGGGATCACTGAAGCTTTCTTT. The encoded protein is CASSPRGGITEAFF.

The V gene is TRBV6-5, the J gene TRBJ2-7; 9 nucleotides agree with TRBD1. Germline trimming cut 0 bases from V and 4 bases from J; bases unmatched to any gene: 4. The CDR3 has 15 residues. Germline V CDR1 and CDR2: MNHEY, SVGAGI. CDR3 residues: CASSYSTGGVYEQYF. The CDR3 coding sequence is TGTGCCAGCAGTTACTCGACAGGGGGAGTTTACGAGCAGTACTTC.

The V gene is TRBV7-9, the J gene TRBJ2-7; 8 bases align to TRBD1. V gave up 1 base and J gave up 6 bases; unmatched junction bases: 2. The germline V gene encodes CDR1 SEHNR and CDR2 FQNEAQ (reference sequence). The CDR3 covers 13 residues. CDR3 DNA sequence: TGTGCCAGCAGCTTAGATACAGGGGGCGAGCAGTACTTC. It specifies CASSLDTGGEQYF.

V usage is TRBV10-1 and J usage is TRBJ2-7; 9 bases fit TRBD1. The germline V gene has CDR1 WNHNN and CDR2 SYGVQD (reference sequence). Unmatched junction bases numbered 8, after V lost 0 bases and J lost 5 bases. This CDR3 is built from 16 residues. As DNA, the CDR3 is TGCGCCAGCAGTGAGTCAGGACAGGGGTTTTTCGACGAGCAGTACTTC. Protein sequence: CASSESGQGFFDEQYF.

Concerning this clone: Other DNA sequences of this sample code for an identical CDR3. This sequence joins TRBV5-1 and TRBJ2-2, with 9 bases that match TRBD1. This CDR3 has 15 residues. Germline lookup yields CDR1 SGHRS and CDR2 YFSETQ. Trimming at V came to 4 bases and at J to 3 bases, leaving 4 bases not matched to a gene. The CDR3 reads CASSPRTGDTGELFF. The CDR3 region has the DNA TGCGCCAGCAGCCCACGGACAGGGGACACCGGGGAGCTGTTTTTT.